This TCR beta chain was obtained from a study of CD8 T cells in ankylosing spondylitis. The CDR3 sequence is 19 residues long. The V segment lost 3 bases and the J segment 8 bases; nucleotides outside the gene matches: 23. The germline V gene has CDR1 SGDLS and CDR2 YYNGEE. This clonotype was found many times. Its antigen is still unknown. Study findings and constraints: Reportedly, disease-linked clones are significantly enriched in ankylosing spondylitis patients' matched synovial fluid. Ankylosing spondylitis blood seemed to carry a telltale TCR beta motif made of fewer than ten highly homologous variants.

TCRdb re-analysed the 5' RACE reads in MiXCR, keeping a single row per CDR3 protein. The sample includes around 130,000 distinct CDR3 sequences, around 7% of them seen just once. The sequence came from a male donor with ankylosing spondylitis or in good health (not recorded which). The sequenced sample consisted of blood, either unsorted or a sorted T cell fraction (not recorded which). The chain carries TRBV9 and TRBJ2-1; 7 nucleotides align to TRBD1. CDR3 in DNA: TGTGCCAGCAGCGCGACCCTATTTTCGGCCACCCAGGGGGTCCATGAGCAGTTCTTC. Amino acids: CASSATLFSATQGVHEQFF.